This TCR beta chain was sequenced in a study of control samples from healthy donors and cancer patients. Sequencing used immunoSEQ multiplex PCR; TCRdb keeps in-frame clones, though not all of them. The sample lists over 150,000 clones, approximately 94% occurring once. The clonotype comes from a man in his 60s with colorectal cancer. Specimen: PBMCs.

CDR3 nucleotides: TGCGCCAGCAGCAGTGTGGGGACTCTCTCTGGGGCCAACGTCCTGACTTTC. Residues: CASSSVGTLSGANVLTF. The chain joins TRBV5-1 to TRBJ2-6, with D maybe TRBD2 (6 bases). This CDR3 has 17 residues. Germline CDR1 SGHRS, CDR2 YFSETQ. The germline V and J ends were trimmed by 4 bases and 0 bases, with 14 bases remaining between them.